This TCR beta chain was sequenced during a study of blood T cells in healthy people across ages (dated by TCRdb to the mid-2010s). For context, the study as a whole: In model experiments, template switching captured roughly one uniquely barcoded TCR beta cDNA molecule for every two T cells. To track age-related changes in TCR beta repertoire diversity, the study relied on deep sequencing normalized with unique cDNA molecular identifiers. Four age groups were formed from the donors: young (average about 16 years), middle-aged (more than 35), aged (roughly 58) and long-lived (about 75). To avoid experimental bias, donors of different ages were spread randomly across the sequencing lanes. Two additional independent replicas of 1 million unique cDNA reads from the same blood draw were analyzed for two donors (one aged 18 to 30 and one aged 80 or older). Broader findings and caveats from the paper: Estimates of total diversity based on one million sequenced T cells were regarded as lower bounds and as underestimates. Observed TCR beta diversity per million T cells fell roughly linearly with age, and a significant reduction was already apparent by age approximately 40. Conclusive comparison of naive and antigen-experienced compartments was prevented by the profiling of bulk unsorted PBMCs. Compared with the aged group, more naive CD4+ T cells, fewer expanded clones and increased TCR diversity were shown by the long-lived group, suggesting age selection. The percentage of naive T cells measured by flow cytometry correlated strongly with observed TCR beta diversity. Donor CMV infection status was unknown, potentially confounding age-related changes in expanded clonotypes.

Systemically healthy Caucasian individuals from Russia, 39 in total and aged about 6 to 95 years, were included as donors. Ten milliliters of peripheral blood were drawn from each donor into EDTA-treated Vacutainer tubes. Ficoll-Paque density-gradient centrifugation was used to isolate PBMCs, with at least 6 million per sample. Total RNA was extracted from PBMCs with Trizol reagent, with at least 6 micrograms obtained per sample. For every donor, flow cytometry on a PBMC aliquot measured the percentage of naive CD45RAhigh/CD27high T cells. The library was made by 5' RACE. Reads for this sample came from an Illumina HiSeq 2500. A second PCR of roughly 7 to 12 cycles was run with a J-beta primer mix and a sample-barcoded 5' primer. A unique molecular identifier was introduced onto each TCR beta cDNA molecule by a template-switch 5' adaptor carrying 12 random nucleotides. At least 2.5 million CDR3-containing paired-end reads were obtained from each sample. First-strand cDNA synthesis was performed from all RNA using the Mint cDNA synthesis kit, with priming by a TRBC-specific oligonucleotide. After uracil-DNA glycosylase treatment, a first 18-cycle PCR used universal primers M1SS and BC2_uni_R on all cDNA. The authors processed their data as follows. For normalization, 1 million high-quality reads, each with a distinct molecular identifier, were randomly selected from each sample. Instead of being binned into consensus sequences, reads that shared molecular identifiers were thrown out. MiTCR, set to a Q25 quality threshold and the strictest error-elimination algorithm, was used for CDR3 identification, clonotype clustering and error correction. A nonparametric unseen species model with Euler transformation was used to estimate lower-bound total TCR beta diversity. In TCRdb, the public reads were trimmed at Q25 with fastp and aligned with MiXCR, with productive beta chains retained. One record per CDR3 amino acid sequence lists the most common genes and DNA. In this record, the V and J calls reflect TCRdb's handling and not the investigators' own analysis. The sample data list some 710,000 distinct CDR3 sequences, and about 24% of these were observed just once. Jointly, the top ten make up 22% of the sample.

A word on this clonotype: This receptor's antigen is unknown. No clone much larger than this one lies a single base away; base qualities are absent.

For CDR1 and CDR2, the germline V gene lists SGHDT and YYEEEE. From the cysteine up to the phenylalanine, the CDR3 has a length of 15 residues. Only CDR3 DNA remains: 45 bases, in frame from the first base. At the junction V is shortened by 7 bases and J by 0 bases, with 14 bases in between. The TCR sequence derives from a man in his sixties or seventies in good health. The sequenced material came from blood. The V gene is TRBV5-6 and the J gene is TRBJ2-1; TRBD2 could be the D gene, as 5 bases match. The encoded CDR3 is CASGIFGSSYNEQFF. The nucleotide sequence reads TGTGCCAGCGGGATTTTTGGGAGCTCCTACAATGAGCAGTTCTTC.